Listed below are T cell receptor beta chains from one sample, sequenced in a study of STAT5B mutations in CD4+ large granular lymphocyte leukemia. Generated by immunoSEQ multiplex PCR, the TCRdb table keeps only in-frame clones and is missing some. The data contain some 30,000 clones, about 70% of them singletons. Input material: CD4+ T cells from blood buffy coats. The receptors here all came from a human donor in good health. Each CDR3 is given with its conserved first and last residue. The D gene is left open where the match is weak. Clone size, where shown, is once, few, many, or a class for clones that have expanded.

clone_size: once; d_call: NA; v_call: TRBV18; j_call: TRBJ2-7; cdr3_aa: CASSQGHRFGYEQYF; cdr3_nt: TGTGCCAGCTCACAGGGGCACAGGTTTGGCTACGAGCAGTACTTC
clone_size: NA; d_call: TRBD1; v_call: TRBV5-6; j_call: TRBJ1-4; cdr3_aa: CASSLFNRGTNEKLFF; cdr3_nt: TGTGCCAGCAGCTTATTCAACAGGGGCACTAATGAAAAACTGTTTTTT
clone_size: few; d_call: TRBD1; v_call: TRBV19; j_call: TRBJ1-3; cdr3_aa: CASVGQGTSSGNTIYF; cdr3_nt: TGTGCCAGTGTCGGACAGGGGACGAGCTCTGGAAACACCATATATTTT
clone_size: NA; d_call: NA; v_call: TRBV25-1; j_call: TRBJ1-6; cdr3_aa: CASSPGIRVNNSPLHF; cdr3_nt: TGTGCCAGCAGTCCCGGGATCCGGGTAAATAATTCACCCCTCCACTTT
clone_size: few; d_call: TRBD1; v_call: TRBV11-2; j_call: TRBJ1-6; cdr3_aa: CASRRQGAGNNSPLHF; cdr3_nt: TGTGCCAGCAGGAGGCAGGGGGCTGGTAATAATTCACCCCTCCACTTT
clone_size: NA; d_call: TRBD1; v_call: TRBV7-2; j_call: TRBJ1-4; cdr3_aa: CASSRDRGNEKLFF; cdr3_nt: TGTGCCAGCAGCCGAGACAGGGGAAATGAAAAACTGTTTTTT
clone_size: NA; d_call: NA; v_call: TRBV20-1; j_call: TRBJ1-2; cdr3_aa: CSAKGTHGYTF; cdr3_nt: TGCAGTGCGAAGGGGACTCATGGCTACACCTTC
clone_size: NA; d_call: TRBD1; v_call: TRBV5-1; j_call: TRBJ1-2; cdr3_aa: CASSFSGTGNGYTF; cdr3_nt: TGCGCCAGCAGTTTCTCCGGGACAGGGAATGGCTACACCTTC
clone_size: once; d_call: TRBD1; v_call: TRBV11-3; j_call: TRBJ1-2; cdr3_aa: CASSRADREDGGYTF; cdr3_nt: TGTGCCAGCAGCCGGGCAGACAGGGAGGATGGTGGCTACACCTTC
clone_size: NA; d_call: NA; v_call: TRBV7-2; j_call: TRBJ1-1; cdr3_aa: CASSLGAVAEAFF; cdr3_nt: TGTGCCAGCAGCTTAGGGGCGGTGGCTGAAGCTTTCTTT
clone_size: NA; d_call: NA; v_call: TRBV5-1; j_call: TRBJ1-4; cdr3_aa: CASSLESRVHEKLFF; cdr3_nt: TGCGCCAGCAGCTTGGAATCCAGGGTACATGAAAAACTGTTTTTT
clone_size: NA; d_call: NA; v_call: TRBV5-4; j_call: TRBJ2-7; cdr3_aa: CASSLAQQGGEQYF; cdr3_nt: TGTGCCAGCAGCTTGGCCCAGCAGGGAGGTGAGCAGTACTTC
clone_size: NA; d_call: NA; v_call: TRBV27; j_call: TRBJ1-5; cdr3_aa: CASKDRRHSNQPQHF; cdr3_nt: TGTGCCAGCAAAGACAGGCGACATAGCAATCAGCCCCAGCATTTT
clone_size: NA; d_call: NA; v_call: TRBV6-1; j_call: TRBJ2-7; cdr3_aa: CASSEAPDSSYEQYF; cdr3_nt: TGTGCCAGCAGTGAAGCTCCAGACAGCTCCTACGAGCAGTACTTC
clone_size: few; d_call: NA; v_call: TRBV7-9; j_call: TRBJ1-1; cdr3_aa: CASSLASANTEAFF; cdr3_nt: TGTGCCAGCAGCTTAGCGTCGGCGAACACTGAAGCTTTCTTT
clone_size: few; d_call: NA; v_call: TRBV5-1; j_call: TRBJ1-6; cdr3_aa: CASSLFGTMDNSPLHF; cdr3_nt: TGCGCCAGCAGCCTCTTCGGCACGATGGATAATTCACCCCTCCACTTT
clone_size: few; d_call: NA; v_call: TRBV18; j_call: TRBJ1-2; cdr3_aa: CASSPSSGVTNYGYTF; cdr3_nt: TGTGCCAGCTCACCAAGTTCTGGGGTTACTAACTATGGCTACACCTTC
clone_size: NA; d_call: TRBD1; v_call: TRBV7-2; j_call: TRBJ1-6; cdr3_aa: CASSLVGQGSSPLHF; cdr3_nt: TGTGCCAGCAGCTTAGTAGGACAGGGGAGTTCACCCCTCCACTTT
clone_size: NA; d_call: NA; v_call: TRBV19; j_call: TRBJ1-1; cdr3_aa: CASSFQTGTTEAFF; cdr3_nt: TGTGCCAGTAGTTTCCAGACGGGCACCACTGAAGCTTTCTTT
clone_size: NA; d_call: TRBD1; v_call: TRBV27; j_call: TRBJ2-1; cdr3_aa: CASSYGTGFANEQFF; cdr3_nt: TGTGCCAGCAGTTACGGGACAGGCTTTGCCAATGAGCAGTTCTTC
clone_size: NA; d_call: TRBD1; v_call: TRBV11-3; j_call: TRBJ2-3; cdr3_aa: CASSIRQGANTQYF; cdr3_nt: TGTGCCAGCAGCATTCGACAGGGGGCAAATACGCAGTATTTT
clone_size: NA; d_call: NA; v_call: TRBV19; j_call: TRBJ1-3; cdr3_aa: CASSIRPSNTIYF; cdr3_nt: TGTGCCAGTAGTATTCGTCCGTCTAACACCATATATTTT
clone_size: NA; d_call: NA; v_call: TRBV9; j_call: TRBJ1-1; cdr3_aa: CASSVEMNTEAFF; cdr3_nt: TGTGCCAGCAGCGTAGAGATGAACACTGAAGCTTTCTTT
clone_size: NA; d_call: NA; v_call: TRBV19; j_call: TRBJ1-1; cdr3_aa: CASSDQWNTEAFF; cdr3_nt: TGTGCCAGTAGTGATCAATGGAACACTGAAGCTTTCTTT
clone_size: NA; d_call: NA; v_call: TRBV7-3; j_call: TRBJ2-5; cdr3_aa: CASSFKPGETQYF; cdr3_nt: TGTGCCAGCAGCTTCAAACCCGGGGAGACCCAGTACTTC
clone_size: few; d_call: TRBD1; v_call: TRBV5-6; j_call: TRBJ1-1; cdr3_aa: CASSLPGTGGLGGEAFF; cdr3_nt: TGTGCCAGCAGCTTGCCCGGGACAGGGGGCTTGGGCGGTGAAGCTTTCTTT